These T cell receptor beta chains were read from a single sample in a study of cytomegalovirus exposure and HLA in healthy donors. Only in-frame clones appear in the TCRdb table, and some are missing; sequencing was by immunoSEQ multiplex PCR. The repertoire includes approximately 180,000 clones, about 80% of them detected once, and about 1.4% sits in the top ten. The specimen was PBMCs. These receptors were collected from a woman aged 25 to 45 in good health and CMV-seropositive. Each CDR3 is given with its conserved first and last residue. D genes are given only for firm matches. A row's size may be missing; if present it is once, few, many or a size class.

TRBV9	-	TRBJ1-5	few	CASHHRNQPQHF	TGTGCCAGCCATCATCGCAATCAGCCCCAGCATTTT
TRBV14	-	TRBJ2-1	-	CASSHSSPNYNEQFF	TGTGCCAGCAGCCATTCATCGCCTAACTACAATGAGCAGTTCTTC
TRBV4-2	-	TRBJ1-5	-	CASSQTFGLLNQPQHF	TGTGCCAGCAGCCAAACTTTTGGACTGCTCAATCAGCCCCAGCATTTT
TRBV7-8	-	TRBJ1-2	-	CATVRAGIYGYTF	TGTGCCACCGTCCGGGCGGGTATCTATGGCTACACCTTC
TRBV11-3	-	TRBJ2-1	-	CASSLRSGGGSYNEQFF	TGTGCCAGCAGCTTAAGATCGGGGGGCGGATCCTACAATGAGCAGTTCTTC
TRBV4-1	-	TRBJ2-7	-	CASSQSRGYSYEQYF	TGCGCCAGCAGCCAAAGCCGCGGATACTCCTACGAGCAGTACTTC
TRBV11-3	TRBD1	TRBJ2-5	-	CASSEDRGRQETQYF	TGTGCCAGCAGCGAGGACAGGGGGAGGCAAGAGACCCAGTACTTC
TRBV27	TRBD1	TRBJ2-7	-	CASSQYGTGETYEQYF	TGTGCCAGCAGTCAATACGGGACAGGGGAAACCTACGAGCAGTACTTC
TRBV5-1	-	TRBJ1-3	few	CASSLDSGTLSGNTIYF	TGCGCCAGCAGCTTGGACAGTGGCACTCTCTCTGGAAACACCATATATTTT
TRBV10-3	TRBD1	TRBJ2-7	-	CAISESAGGTIGASYEQYF	TGTGCCATCAGTGAGTCGGCAGGGGGCACGATCGGGGCTTCCTACGAGCAGTACTTC